This entry lists 9 T cell receptor beta chains sequenced from one sample in a study of cytotoxic CD8 clonotypes in ibrutinib-treated CLL. TCRdb's table, derived via immunoSEQ multiplex PCR, lists solely in-frame clones and lacks some. The sample has around 15,000 clones, 75% to 85% seen once. Material: PBMCs, obtained before ibrutinib treatment. These receptors originate from a human donor with chronic lymphocytic leukemia.

The gene calls are TRBV7-2 and TRBJ1-1; TRBD1 matches at 9 bases. The CDR3 loop spans 15 amino acids. J was trimmed by 3 bases and V by 7 bases; bases with no gene match: 9. Germline V CDR1 and CDR2: SGHTA, FQGNSA. The CDR3 coding sequence is TGTGCCAGCAACCGACAGGGGGGGTCCTACACTGAAGCTTTCTTT. Its protein product is CASNRQGGSYTEAFF. Combining the CDR3 with reference TRBV7-2 and TRBJ1-1 gives the whole variable domain GAGVSQSPSNKVTEKGKDVELRCDPISGHTALYWYRQSLGQGLEFLIYFQGNSAPDKSGLPSDRFSAERTGGSVSTLTIQRTQQEDSAVYLCASNRQGGSYTEAFFGQGTRLTVV.

This chain uses TRBV11-2 with TRBJ2-1; the D is unclear. The germline CDR1 and CDR2 sequences are SGHAT and FQNNGV. The CDR3 covers 14 residues. Trimming took off 0 bases at V and 4 bases at J, with 7 bases between the two ends. CDR3: CASSLDRTYNEQFF. The CDR3 nucleotides read TGTGCCAGCAGCTTAGATAGAACTTACAATGAGCAGTTCTTC.

This chain uses TRBV19 with TRBJ1-1, with D possibly TRBD1 on 6 matching bases. The CDR3 totals 12 residues. V dropped 5 bases and J dropped 7 bases, with 11 bases sitting between them. Germline V gives CDR1 LNHDA, CDR2 SQIVND (reference sequence). CDR3 coding DNA: TGTGCCAGTAGTGGACAGATTGGTGAAGCTTTCTTT. This translates into CASSGQIGEAFF.

V is TRBV18 and J is TRBJ2-2; no definite D call. V lost 6 bases and J 4 bases, leaving 12 bases between the germline ends. This CDR3 region has 14 residues. Germline assignment: CDR1 KGHSH and CDR2 LQKENI. This CDR3 reads CASSSDVGTGELFF. The DNA of the CDR3 is TGTGCCAGCTCTTCTGATGTGGGCACCGGGGAGCTGTTTTTT.

The rearrangement joins TRBV4-1 to TRBJ1-4; perhaps TRBD1 as D (5 bases). Trimming took 1 base from V and 0 from J, leaving 15 bases between them. The CDR3 has 18 amino acids. Germline CDR1 and CDR2: MGHRA and YSYEKL. CDR3 bases: TGCGCCAGCAGCCAAGTCCGGGACTACAGCGCAACTAATGAAAAACTGTTTTTT. It translates to CASSQVRDYSATNEKLFF.

The chain recombines TRBV7-9 with TRBJ2-5; D perhaps matches TRBD1 (5 bases). Germline assignment: CDR1 SEHNR and CDR2 FQNEAQ (reference sequence). The CDR3 is made up of 17 amino acids. V was trimmed by 2 bases and J by 5 bases, leaving 21 bases between them. The CDR3 coding sequence is TGTGCCAGCAGCTTAAACTATGGGCAGGGTTTGAGGGAGACCCAGTACTTC. Encoded protein: CASSLNYGQGLRETQYF.

This chain connects TRBV7-9 to TRBJ2-7; no firm D call. V was clipped by 1 base and J by 13 bases, with 17 bases between them. Germline CDR1 and CDR2: SEHNR and FQNEAQ (reference sequence). CDR3 length equals 13 residues. In DNA form, the CDR3 reads TGTGCCAGCAGCTTAGTCCCTCCGGTGGGCCTTTACTTC. It specifies CASSLVPPVGLYF.

This rearrangement joins TRBV9 to TRBJ2-1, with 11 bases aligning to TRBD1. This CDR3 contains 15 residues. V lost 0 bases and J lost 9; bases outside the gene matches: 5. Per the germline V gene, CDR1 is SGDLS and CDR2 is YYNGEE. CDR3 sequence: CASSVAGTGGSEQFF. The DNA for the CDR3 is TGTGCCAGCAGCGTAGCCGGGACAGGGGGAAGTGAGCAGTTCTTC.

The genes are TRBV6-5 and TRBJ2-5, with 7 bases matching TRBD1. Germline CDR1 reads MNHEY; CDR2 reads SVGAGI. The CDR3 extends over 13 amino acids. Losses at the gene ends were 7 bases for V and 5 bases for J; bases not matched to a gene: 7. Written as DNA, the CDR3 is TGTGCCAGCACCGAGACAGGGACGGAGACCCAGTACTTC. It translates to CASTETGTETQYF.